Detailed here is one T cell receptor beta chain. This entry comes from a study of control samples from healthy donors and cancer patients. Produced via immunoSEQ multiplex PCR; TCRdb's table is partial and in-frame only. Here the sample spans 150,000 to 180,000 clones, about 94% being singletons. This receptor was obtained from a man between 40 and 49 years old in good health. Material: blood.

CDR3 region: CASSLQQGSNQPQHF. In DNA form, the CDR3 reads TGTGCCAGCAGCTTACAACAGGGAAGCAATCAGCCCCAGCATTTT. The rearrangement uses TRBV7-2 and TRBJ1-5; TRBD1 might be the D (6 bases). The CDR3 is 15 residues long. Germline CDR1 and CDR2: SGHTA and FQGNSA. Between the trimmed V and J ends, which lost 2 bases and 1 base, there was a span of 9 bases.